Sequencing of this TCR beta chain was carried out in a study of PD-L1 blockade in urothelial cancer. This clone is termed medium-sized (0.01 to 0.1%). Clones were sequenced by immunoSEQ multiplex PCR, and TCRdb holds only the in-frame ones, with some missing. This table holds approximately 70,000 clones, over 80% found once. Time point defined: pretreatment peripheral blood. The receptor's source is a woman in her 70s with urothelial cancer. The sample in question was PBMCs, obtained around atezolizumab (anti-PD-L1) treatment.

The CDR3 spells CATSRGGTGPNQPQHF. CDR3 nucleotide sequence: TGTGCCACCAGCAGAGGCGGGACAGGCCCTAATCAGCCCCAGCATTTT. The chain couples TRBV15 to TRBJ1-5; 8 bases fit TRBD1. This CDR3 is built from 16 residues. The V gene's germline CDR1 is LNHNV and CDR2 YYDKDF (reference sequence). J was trimmed by 4 bases and V by 1 base; bases with no gene match: 6.